This T cell receptor beta chain was sequenced during a study of cytomegalovirus exposure and HLA in healthy donors. Overall study context: Membership in the Caucasian-associated ancestry cluster was found for 75% to 90% of roughly 360 genotyped donors.

Trimming cost V 5 bases and J 8 bases; bases outside gene matches: 10. The length of the CDR3 is 17 residues. Looked up from germline, CDR1 is LNHNV and CDR2 is YYDKDF (reference sequence). Study-wide results and caveats: Other equally common chains were less clonally expanded than HLA-associated TCR beta chains, a later analysis showed.

This clone came up a few times. Its antigen is as yet unknown. Likely unrecorded immune exposures existed in these nominally healthy donors. The PCR contained 60 Vbeta and 13 Jbeta primers. Generated by immunoSEQ multiplex PCR, the TCRdb table keeps only in-frame clones and is missing some. This repertoire shows about 130,000 clones, about 8.5% found once; its top ten account for 4.5% to 5.5%. The genes are TRBV15 and TRBJ1-6; 12 bases match TRBD1. The sequence was obtained from a man aged 40-49 years in good health and CMV-seronegative. The sequenced material came from PBMCs. This CDR3 reads CATSRDRGLFTDSPLHF. DNA of the CDR3: TGTGCCACCAGCCGGGACAGGGGGCTTTTTACGGATTCACCCCTCCACTTT. The variable domain in full, completed from reference TRBV15 and TRBJ1-6, reads DAMVIQNPRYQVTQFGKPVTLSCSQTLNHNVMYWYQQKSSQAPKLLFHYYDKDFNNEADTPDNFQSRRPNTSFCFLDIRSPGLGDTAMYLCATSRDRGLFTDSPLHFGNGTRLTVT.